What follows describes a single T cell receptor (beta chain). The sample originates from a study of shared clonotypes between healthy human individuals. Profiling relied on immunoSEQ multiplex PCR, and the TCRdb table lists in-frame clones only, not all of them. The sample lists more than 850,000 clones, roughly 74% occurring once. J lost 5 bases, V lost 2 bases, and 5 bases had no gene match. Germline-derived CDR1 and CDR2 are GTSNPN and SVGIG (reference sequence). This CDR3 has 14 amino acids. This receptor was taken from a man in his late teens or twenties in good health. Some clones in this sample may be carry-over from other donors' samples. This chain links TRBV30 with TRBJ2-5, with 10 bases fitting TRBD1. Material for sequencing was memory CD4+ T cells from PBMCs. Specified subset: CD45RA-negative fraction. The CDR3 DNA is TGTGCCTGGAGTCGGACAGGGGGACTGGAGACCCAGTACTTC. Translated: CAWSRTGGLETQYF. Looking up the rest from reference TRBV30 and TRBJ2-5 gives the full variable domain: SQTIHQWPATLVQPVGSPLSLECTVEGTSNPNLYWYRQAAGRGLQLLFYSVGIGQISSEVPQNLSASRPQDRQFILSSKKLLLSDSGFYLCAWSRTGGLETQYFGPGTRLLVL.